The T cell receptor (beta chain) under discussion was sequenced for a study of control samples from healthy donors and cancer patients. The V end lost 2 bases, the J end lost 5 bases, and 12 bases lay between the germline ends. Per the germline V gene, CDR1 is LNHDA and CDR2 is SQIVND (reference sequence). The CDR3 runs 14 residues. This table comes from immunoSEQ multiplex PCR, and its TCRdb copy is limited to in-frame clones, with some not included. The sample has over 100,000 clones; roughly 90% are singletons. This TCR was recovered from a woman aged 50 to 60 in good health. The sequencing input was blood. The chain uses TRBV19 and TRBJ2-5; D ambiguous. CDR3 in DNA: TGTGCCAGTAGTATAAGCCGGCCTGGGGAGACCCAGTACTTC. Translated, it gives CASSISRPGETQYF. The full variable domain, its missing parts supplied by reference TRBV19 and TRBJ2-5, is DGGITQSPKYLFRKEGQNVTLSCEQNLNHDAMYWYRQDPGQGLRLIYYSQIVNDFQKGDIAEGYSVSREKKESFPLTVTSAQKNPTAFYLCASSISRPGETQYFGPGTRLLVL.